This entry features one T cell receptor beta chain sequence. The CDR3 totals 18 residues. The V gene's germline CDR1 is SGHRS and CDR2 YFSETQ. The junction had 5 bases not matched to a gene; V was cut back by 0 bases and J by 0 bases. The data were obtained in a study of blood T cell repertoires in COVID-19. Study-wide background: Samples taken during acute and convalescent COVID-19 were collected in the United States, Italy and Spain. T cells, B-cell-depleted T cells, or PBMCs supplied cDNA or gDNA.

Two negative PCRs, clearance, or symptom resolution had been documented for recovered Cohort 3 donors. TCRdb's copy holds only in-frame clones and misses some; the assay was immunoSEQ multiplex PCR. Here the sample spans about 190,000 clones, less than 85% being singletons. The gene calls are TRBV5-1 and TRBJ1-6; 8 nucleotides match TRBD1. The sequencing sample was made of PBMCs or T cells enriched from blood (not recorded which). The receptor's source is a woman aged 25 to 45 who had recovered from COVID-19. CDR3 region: CASSLAGQGSSYNSPLHF. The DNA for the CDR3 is TGCGCCAGCAGCTTGGCCGGACAGGGCAGCTCCTATAATTCACCCCTCCACTTT.